Listed here are 20 T cell receptor beta chains from one sample, sequenced in a study of OX40 agonist ivuxolimab in advanced cancers. The table came from immunoSEQ multiplex PCR; TCRdb's copy has only in-frame clones and leaves some out. There are 35,000 or so clones in the sample; roughly nine tenths occur only once, and 9.1% lies in the top ten. Source: CD4+ or CD8+ T cells sorted from blood, taken in a trial of the OX40 agonist ivuxolimab. These receptors were collected from an adult with an advanced solid tumor such as melanoma, head and neck, liver or kidney cancer.

This chain connects TRBV6-6 to TRBJ2-1, with a tentative D call TRBD2 (6 bases). The CDR3 covers 14 residues. Germline CDR1 and CDR2: MNHNY and SVGAGI (reference sequence). V was cut by 2 bases and J by 3 bases, with 8 bases left in between. The CDR3 region is CASSYGGVYNEQFF. The DNA of the CDR3 is TGTGCCAGCAGTTACGGCGGGGTCTACAATGAGCAGTTCTTC.

V and J are TRBV30 and TRBJ1-1, with TRBD1 as a possible D gene (5 bases). V lost 0 bases and J 6 bases, leaving 11 bases between the germline ends. The CDR3 contains 13 residues. CDR1 and CDR2 from the germline V gene are GTSNPN and SVGIG (reference sequence). The CDR3 sequence is CAWSVRGTAEAFF. In DNA form, the CDR3 reads TGTGCCTGGAGTGTAAGGGGAACGGCTGAAGCTTTCTTT.

This clone was recorded only once. In DNA form, the CDR3 reads TGTGCCAGCAGCTTATTTCGGGGAGGGGGCACAGATACGCAGTATTTT. Its protein is CASSLFRGGGTDTQYF. The chain recombines TRBV11-2 with TRBJ2-3, with 7 bases lining up with TRBD2. Trimming at V came to 2 bases and at J to 1 base, leaving 6 bases not matched to a gene. The germline gives CDR1 SGHAT, CDR2 FQNNGV. This CDR3 spans 16 amino acids. Combining the CDR3 with reference TRBV11-2 and TRBJ2-3 gives the whole variable domain EAGVAQSPRYKIIEKRQSVAFWCNPISGHATLYWYQQILGQGPKLLIQFQNNGVVDDSQLPKDRFSAERLKGVDSTLKIQPAKLEDSAVYLCASSLFRGGGTDTQYFGPGTRLTVL.

The genes are TRBV28 and TRBJ1-5; 8 nucleotides match TRBD1. V lost 6 bases to trimming and J lost 4 bases; unmatched junction nucleotides: 2. The CDR3 consists of 13 residues. Germline CDR1 and CDR2: MDHEN and SYDVKM. Here the CDR3 reads CASSGQGNQPQHF. CDR3 sequence (DNA): TGTGCCAGCAGCGGACAGGGTAATCAGCCCCAGCATTTT. Variable domain in full (rest from reference TRBV28 and TRBJ1-5): DVKVTQSSRYLVKRTGEKVFLECVQDMDHENMFWYRQDPGLGLRLIYFSYDVKMKEKGDIPEGYSVSREKKERFSLILESASTNQTSMYLCASSGQGNQPQHFGDGTRLSIL.

V and J are TRBV5-4 and TRBJ2-5; 12 nucleotides match TRBD2. CDR3 length: 16 residues. Losses at the gene ends were 4 bases for V and 5 bases for J; bases not matched to a gene: 9. CDR1 SGHNT and CDR2 YYREEE come from the germline V gene (reference sequence). CDR3 DNA: TGTGCCAGCAGCCCGACTAGCGGGGGACGGGGGGAGACCCAGTACTTC. Translated, it gives CASSPTSGGRGETQYF.

This clone was counted a single time. The rearrangement joins TRBV7-2 to TRBJ2-3; 9 nucleotides match TRBD2. The CDR3 has 16 amino acids. The ends lost 0 bases at V and 11 bases at J; junction bases unmatched: 12. In germline, CDR1 is SGHTA, CDR2 FQGNSA. The CDR3 DNA reads as TGTGCCAGCAGCTTAGCCCAGAGCGGGGGGTGGATGGGGCAGTATTTT. Residues: CASSLAQSGGWMGQYF.

This clone was seen more than once but under ten times. V gene TRBV18 combines with J gene TRBJ2-7; D is perhaps TRBD1 or TRBD2 (5 bases each). Trimming shortened V by 8 bases and J by 4 bases, and 15 bases separated the two germline ends. CDR1 KGHSH and CDR2 LQKENI come from the germline V gene. This CDR3 contains 13 residues. The CDR3 DNA is TGTGCCAGCGAGGGGTCGTCCCAATACGAGCAGTACTTC. This gives the protein CASEGSSQYEQYF.

The chain uses TRBV15 and TRBJ2-4, with D possibly being TRBD2 (6 bases). The CDR3 runs to 16 residues. CDR1 and CDR2 from the germline V gene are LNHNV and YYDKDF (reference sequence). V lost 4 bases and J 2 bases, leaving 15 bases between the germline ends. CDR3 coding DNA: TGTGCCACCAGCACCAAGTGGGGGGTAACCAAAAACATTCAGTACTTC. Protein product: CATSTKWGVTKNIQYF.

The rearrangement uses TRBV21-1 and TRBJ2-2; the table's D gene call, TRBD1, was not cross checked with the DNA. TRBV21-1 is a documented pseudogene. This CDR3 is 15 amino acids long. CDR3 DNA sequence: TGTGCCAGCAGCAATGACGCAGGGAATACCGGGGAGCTGTTTTTT. The encoded protein is CASSNDAGNTGELFF.

The chain links TRBV7-2 to TRBJ1-1; D is ambiguous. Trimming left V 2 bases short and J 0 bases short, with 7 bases between. Germline lookup yields CDR1 SGHTA and CDR2 FQGNSA. The CDR3 length is 14 residues. The CDR3 nucleotides read TGTGCCAGCAGCTTACACAGATTGAACACTGAAGCTTTCTTT. The encoded protein is CASSLHRLNTEAFF.

The chain combines TRBV27 with TRBJ2-1; 7 bases align to TRBD2. The germline gives CDR1 MNHEY, CDR2 SMNVEV (reference sequence). V lost 9 bases and J lost 4; bases outside the gene matches: 9. This CDR3 has 14 amino acids. CDR3 protein: CASRKGGLYNEQFF. Written as DNA, the CDR3 is TGTGCCAGTCGAAAGGGAGGGTTGTACAATGAGCAGTTCTTC.

The gene calls are TRBV7-8 and TRBJ1-4, with D perhaps TRBD1 (5 bases). Deletions cut 1 base from V and 3 bases from J, with 15 bases between. The CDR3 runs to 17 residues. Germline values: CDR1 SGHVS, CDR2 FQNEAQ. CDR3 sequence (DNA): TGTGCCAGCAGCTTAGAATACCGGACAAACCCTAATGAAAAACTGTTTTTT. Translated: CASSLEYRTNPNEKLFF.

The V and J genes are TRBV19 and TRBJ1-2; D may be TRBD1 (5 bases). The germline V gene encodes CDR1 LNHDA and CDR2 SQIVND (reference sequence). Trimming left V 8 bases short and J 3 bases short, with 13 bases between. The CDR3 contains 13 residues. The CDR3 loop is CASQPGWYYGYTF. The CDR3 DNA sequence: TGTGCCAGTCAACCAGGGTGGTACTATGGCTACACCTTC.

The chain is built from TRBV10-3 and TRBJ2-3, with 7 bases that match TRBD1. Germline V CDR1 and CDR2: ENHRY, SYGVKD. The CDR3 has 13 amino acids. The J segment lost 4 bases and the V segment lost 10 bases, leaving 8 bases of the junction unmatched. In nucleotides, the CDR3 is TGTGCCACCGGTAGGGGGCCGGCAGATACGCAGTATTTT. Amino acid sequence: CATGRGPADTQYF.

The genes are TRBV7-3 and TRBJ2-1; D is uncertain. Germline values: CDR1 SGHTA, CDR2 FQGTGA. V was trimmed by 4 bases and J by 4 bases, leaving 8 bases between them. The CDR3 is 13 amino acids. CDR3 sequence: CASSSDNYNEQFF. The CDR3 coding sequence is TGTGCCAGCAGCTCTGACAATTACAATGAGCAGTTCTTC.

This clone was seen a few times. The genes are TRBV5-1 and TRBJ2-1, with TRBD1 matching 7 bases. V was pared by 5 bases and J by 7 bases, with 15 bases of the junction left unmatched. The V gene's germline CDR1 is SGHRS and CDR2 YFSETQ. The CDR3 length is 16 residues. This CDR3 reads CASRINYRGRGNEQFF. In nucleotides, the CDR3 is TGCGCCAGCAGAATCAACTACAGGGGACGAGGTAATGAGCAGTTCTTC.

The rearrangement joins TRBV5-1 to TRBJ2-2; D is unresolved. Germline-derived CDR1 and CDR2 are SGHRS and YFSETQ. V was pared by 0 bases and J by 5 bases, with 8 bases between. The CDR3 extends over 14 amino acids. The CDR3 spells CASSLVGETGELFF. The CDR3 DNA reads TGCGCCAGCAGCTTGGTCGGCGAGACCGGGGAGCTGTTTTTT. Based on the CDR3 plus reference TRBV5-1 and TRBJ2-2, the full variable domain is KAGVTQTPRYLIKTRGQQVTLSCSPISGHRSVSWYQQTPGQGLQFLFEYFSETQRNKGNFPGRFSGRQFSNSRSEMNVSTLELGDSALYLCASSLVGETGELFFGEGSRLTVL.

In this sample, this clone turned up once. The gene calls are TRBV11-3 and TRBJ1-4, with no clear D. The CDR3 sequence is 15 residues long. The V end was cut by 7 bases, the J end by 4 bases, with 16 bases between. Germline V lookup: CDR1 SGHNT, CDR2 YENEEA. The CDR3 region is CASKKFKGDNEKLFF. The CDR3 DNA follows: TGTGCCAGCAAGAAGTTTAAGGGCGATAATGAAAAACTGTTTTTT.

The chain uses TRBV7-6 and TRBJ2-3; 14 nucleotides agree with TRBD2. Germline values: CDR1 SGHVS, CDR2 FNYEAQ. Germline trimming cut 5 bases from V and 3 bases from J; bases unmatched to any gene: 4. The CDR3 runs 16 residues. The CDR3 coding sequence is TGTGCCAGCAGCCCGAGACTAGCGGGAGGGACAGATACGCAGTATTTT. This codes for CASSPRLAGGTDTQYF.

The chain carries TRBV29-1 and TRBJ2-1; D gene unclear. The CDR3 has 13 amino acids. The germline V gene has CDR1 SQVTM and CDR2 ANQGSEA. Between the trimmed V and J ends, which lost 3 bases and 0 bases, there was a span of 6 bases. The CDR3 coding sequence is TGCAGCGTTGACAGAAGCTCCTACAATGAGCAGTTCTTC. It encodes CSVDRSSYNEQFF.